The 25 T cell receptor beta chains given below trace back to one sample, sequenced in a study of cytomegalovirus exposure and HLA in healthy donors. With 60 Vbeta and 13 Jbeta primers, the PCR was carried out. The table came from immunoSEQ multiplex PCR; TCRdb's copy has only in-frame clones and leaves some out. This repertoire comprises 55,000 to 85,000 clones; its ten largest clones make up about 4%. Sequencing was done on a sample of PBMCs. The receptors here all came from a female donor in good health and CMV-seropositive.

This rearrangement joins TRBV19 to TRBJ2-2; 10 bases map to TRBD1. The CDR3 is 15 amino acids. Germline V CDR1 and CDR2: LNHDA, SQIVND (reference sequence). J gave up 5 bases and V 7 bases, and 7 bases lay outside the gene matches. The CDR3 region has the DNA TGTGCCAGTACAAGACAGGGGGCGAGAACCGGGGAGCTGTTTTTT. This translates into CASTRQGARTGELFF.

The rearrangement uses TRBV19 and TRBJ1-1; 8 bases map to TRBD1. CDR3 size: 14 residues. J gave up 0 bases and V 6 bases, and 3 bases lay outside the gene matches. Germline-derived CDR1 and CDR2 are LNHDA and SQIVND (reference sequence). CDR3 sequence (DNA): TGTGCCAGTAGACCGACAGGGGTGAACACTGAAGCTTTCTTT. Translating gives CASRPTGVNTEAFF.

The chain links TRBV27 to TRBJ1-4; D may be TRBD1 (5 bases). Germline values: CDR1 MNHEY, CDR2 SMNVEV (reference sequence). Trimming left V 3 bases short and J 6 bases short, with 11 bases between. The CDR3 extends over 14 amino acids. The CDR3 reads CASSLTRGDEKLFF. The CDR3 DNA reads TGTGCCAGCAGTTTGACCCGGGGGGATGAAAAACTGTTTTTT.

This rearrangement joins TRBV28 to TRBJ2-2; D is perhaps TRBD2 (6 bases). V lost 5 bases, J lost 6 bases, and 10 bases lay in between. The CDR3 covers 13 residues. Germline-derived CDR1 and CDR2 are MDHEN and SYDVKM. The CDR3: CASSPGGSGELFF. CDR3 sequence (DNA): TGTGCCAGCAGTCCCGGGGGATCCGGGGAGCTGTTTTTT.

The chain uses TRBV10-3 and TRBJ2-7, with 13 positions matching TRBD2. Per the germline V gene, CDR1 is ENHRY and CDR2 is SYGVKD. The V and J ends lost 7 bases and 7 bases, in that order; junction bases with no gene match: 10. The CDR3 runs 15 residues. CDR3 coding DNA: TGTGCCATCAACAAAGGACTAGCGGGAGCTCGGGAGCAGTACTTC. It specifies CAINKGLAGAREQYF.

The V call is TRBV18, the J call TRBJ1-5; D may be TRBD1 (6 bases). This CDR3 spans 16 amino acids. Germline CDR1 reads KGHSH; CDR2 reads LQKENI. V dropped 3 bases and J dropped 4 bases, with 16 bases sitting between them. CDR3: CASSPTANRVNQPQHF. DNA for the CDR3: TGTGCCAGCTCACCCACCGCCAACAGGGTTAATCAGCCCCAGCATTTT.

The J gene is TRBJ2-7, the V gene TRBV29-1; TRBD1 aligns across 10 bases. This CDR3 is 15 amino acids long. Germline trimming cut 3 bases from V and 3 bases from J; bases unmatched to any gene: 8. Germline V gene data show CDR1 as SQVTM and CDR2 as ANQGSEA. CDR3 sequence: CSVDLGDRGRYEQYF. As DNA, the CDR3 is TGCAGCGTTGATTTGGGGGACAGGGGCCGCTACGAGCAGTACTTC.

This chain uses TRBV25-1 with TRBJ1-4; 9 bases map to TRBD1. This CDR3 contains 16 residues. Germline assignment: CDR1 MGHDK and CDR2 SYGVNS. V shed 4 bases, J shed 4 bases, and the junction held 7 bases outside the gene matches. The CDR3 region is CASSARRDRVNEKLFF. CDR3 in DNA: TGTGCCAGCAGTGCTCGCCGGGACAGGGTTAATGAAAAACTGTTTTTT.

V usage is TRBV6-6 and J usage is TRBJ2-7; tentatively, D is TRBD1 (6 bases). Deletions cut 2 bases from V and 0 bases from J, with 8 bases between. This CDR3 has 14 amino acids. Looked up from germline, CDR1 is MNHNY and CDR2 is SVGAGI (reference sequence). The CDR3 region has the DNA TGTGCCAGCAGTTACGACAGGCCCTCCTACGAGCAGTACTTC. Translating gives CASSYDRPSYEQYF.

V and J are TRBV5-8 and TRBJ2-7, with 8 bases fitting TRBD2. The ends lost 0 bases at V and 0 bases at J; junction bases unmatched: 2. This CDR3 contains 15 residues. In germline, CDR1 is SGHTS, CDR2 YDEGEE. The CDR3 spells CASSLGLAGSYEQYF. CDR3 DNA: TGTGCCAGCAGCTTGGGGCTAGCGGGCTCCTACGAGCAGTACTTC.

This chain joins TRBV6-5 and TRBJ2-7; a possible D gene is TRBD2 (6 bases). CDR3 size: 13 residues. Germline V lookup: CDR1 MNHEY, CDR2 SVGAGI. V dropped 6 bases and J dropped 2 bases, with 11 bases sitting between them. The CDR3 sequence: CASRLGSTYEQYF. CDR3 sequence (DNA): TGTGCCAGCAGACTCGGGAGTACCTACGAGCAGTACTTC.

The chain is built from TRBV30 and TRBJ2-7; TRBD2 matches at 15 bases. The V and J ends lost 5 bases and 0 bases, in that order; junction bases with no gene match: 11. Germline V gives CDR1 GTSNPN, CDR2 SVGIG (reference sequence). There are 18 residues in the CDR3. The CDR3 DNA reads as TGTGCCTGGTATTTCTCCGGGACTAGCGGGGGGAACTCCTACGAGCAGTACTTC. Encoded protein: CAWYFSGTSGGNSYEQYF.

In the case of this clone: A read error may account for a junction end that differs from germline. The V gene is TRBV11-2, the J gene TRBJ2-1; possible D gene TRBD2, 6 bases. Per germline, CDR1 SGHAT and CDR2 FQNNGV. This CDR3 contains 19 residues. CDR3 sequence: CASSLNYVTSQSSDNEQFF. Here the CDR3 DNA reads TGTGCCAGCAGCTTGAATTATGTAACTAGCCAAAGCTCCGACAATGAGCAGTTCTTC.

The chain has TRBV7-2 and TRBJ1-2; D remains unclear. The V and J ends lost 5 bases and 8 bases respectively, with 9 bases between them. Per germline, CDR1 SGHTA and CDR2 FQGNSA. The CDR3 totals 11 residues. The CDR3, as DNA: TGTGCCAGCAGCGTACTCAGGGGCTACACCTTC. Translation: CASSVLRGYTF.

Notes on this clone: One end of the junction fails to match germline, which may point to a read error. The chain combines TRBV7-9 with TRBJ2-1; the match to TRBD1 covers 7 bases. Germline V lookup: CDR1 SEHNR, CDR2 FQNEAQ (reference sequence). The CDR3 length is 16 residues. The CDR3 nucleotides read TGTGCCAGCAGCTTAGTGGGACAGAGCTCCGACAATGAGCAGTTCTTC. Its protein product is CASSLVGQSSDNEQFF.

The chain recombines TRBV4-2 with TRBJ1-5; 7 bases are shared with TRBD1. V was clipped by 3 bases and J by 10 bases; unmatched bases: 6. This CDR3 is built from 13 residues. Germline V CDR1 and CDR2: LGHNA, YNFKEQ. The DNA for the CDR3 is TGTGCCAGCAGCCAGGGGGCAGGGGGTCCCCAGCATTTT. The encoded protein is CASSQGAGGPQHF.

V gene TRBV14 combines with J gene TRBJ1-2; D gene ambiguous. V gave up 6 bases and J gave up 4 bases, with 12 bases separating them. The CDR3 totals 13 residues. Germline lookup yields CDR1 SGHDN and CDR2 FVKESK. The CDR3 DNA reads TGTGCCAGCAGTCCCGACGCGGCCTATGGCTACACCTTC. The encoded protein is CASSPDAAYGYTF.

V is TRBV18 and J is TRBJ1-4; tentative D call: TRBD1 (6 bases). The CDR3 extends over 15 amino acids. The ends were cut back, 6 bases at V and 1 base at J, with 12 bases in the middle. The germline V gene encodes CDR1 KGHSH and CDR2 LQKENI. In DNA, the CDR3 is TGTGCCAGCTCCCCCGGGACATTAACTAATGAAAAACTGTTTTTT. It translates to CASSPGTLTNEKLFF.

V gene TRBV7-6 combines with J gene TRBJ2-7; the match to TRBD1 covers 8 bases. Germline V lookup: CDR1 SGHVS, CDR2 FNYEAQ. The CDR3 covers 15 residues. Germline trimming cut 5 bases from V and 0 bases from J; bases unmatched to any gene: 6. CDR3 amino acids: CASSPRQGSSYEQYF. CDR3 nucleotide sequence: TGTGCCAGCAGCCCACGACAGGGGAGCTCCTACGAGCAGTACTTC.

The CDR3: CASSIGQGAYGYTF. In nucleotides, the CDR3 is TGTGCCAGCAGCATCGGACAGGGAGCCTATGGCTACACCTTC. The chain carries TRBV11-2 and TRBJ1-2, with 8 bases that match TRBD1. The CDR3 spans 14 residues. The J segment lost 4 bases and the V segment lost 5 bases, leaving 6 bases of the junction unmatched. The germline gives CDR1 SGHAT, CDR2 FQNNGV.

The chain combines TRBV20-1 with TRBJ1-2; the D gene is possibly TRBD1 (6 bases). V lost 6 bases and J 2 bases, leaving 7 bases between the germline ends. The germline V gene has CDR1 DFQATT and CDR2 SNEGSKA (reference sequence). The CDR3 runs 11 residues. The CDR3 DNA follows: TGCAGTGCCGGACAGAACTATGGCTACACCTTC. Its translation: CSAGQNYGYTF.

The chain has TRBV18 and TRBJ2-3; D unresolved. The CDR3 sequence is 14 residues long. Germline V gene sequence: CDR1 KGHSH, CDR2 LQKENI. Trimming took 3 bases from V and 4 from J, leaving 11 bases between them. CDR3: CASSPGQIPDTQYF. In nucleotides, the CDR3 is TGTGCCAGCTCACCTGGCCAAATCCCAGATACGCAGTATTTT. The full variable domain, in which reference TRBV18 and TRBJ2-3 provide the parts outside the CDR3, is NAGVMQNPRHLVRRRGQEARLRCSPMKGHSHVYWYRQLPEEGLKFMVYLQKENIIDESGMPKERFSAEFPKEGPSILRIQQVVRGDSAAYFCASSPGQIPDTQYFGPGTRLTVL.

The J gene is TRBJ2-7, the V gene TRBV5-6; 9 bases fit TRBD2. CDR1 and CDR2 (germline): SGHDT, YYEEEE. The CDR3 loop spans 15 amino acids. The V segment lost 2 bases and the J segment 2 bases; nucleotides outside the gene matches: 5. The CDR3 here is CASSLAGGVTYEQYF. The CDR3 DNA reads TGTGCCAGCAGCTTAGCGGGGGGCGTAACCTACGAGCAGTACTTC.

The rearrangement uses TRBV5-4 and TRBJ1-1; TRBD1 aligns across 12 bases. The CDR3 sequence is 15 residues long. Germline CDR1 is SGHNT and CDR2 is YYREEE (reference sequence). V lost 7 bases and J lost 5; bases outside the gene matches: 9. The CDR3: CASFRDRGRVTEAFF. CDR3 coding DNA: TGTGCCAGCTTCCGGGACAGGGGGCGGGTGACTGAAGCTTTCTTT.

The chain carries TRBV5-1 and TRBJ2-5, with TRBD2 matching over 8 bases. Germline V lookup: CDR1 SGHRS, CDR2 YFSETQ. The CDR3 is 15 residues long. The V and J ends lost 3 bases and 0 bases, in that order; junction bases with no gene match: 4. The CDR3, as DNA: TGCGCCAGCAGCTCGGCGGGGGGCAACCAAGAGACCCAGTACTTC. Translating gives CASSSAGGNQETQYF.